The 3 T cell receptor beta chains below were found in one sample sequenced in a study of T cell responses to AZD1222 COVID-19 vaccine. Measured with immunoSEQ multiplex PCR; TCRdb has only the in-frame clones, and not every one. The sample carries about 160,000 clones, about 90% recorded once. This material consisted of peripheral blood, taken on day 0 of AZD1222 vaccination. The receptor set was obtained from an adult in good health.

The rearrangement joins TRBV30 to TRBJ1-6; D unclear. In germline, CDR1 is GTSNPN, CDR2 SVGIG (reference sequence). Trimming removed 0 bases from V and 6 bases from J, with 6 bases in between. The length of the CDR3 is 13 residues. DNA of the CDR3: TGTGCCTGGAGTGTACCCGGTAATTCACCCCTCCACTTT. Translated, it gives CAWSVPGNSPLHF.

The chain combines TRBV28 with TRBJ2-7, with D maybe TRBD1 (6 bases). The germline gives CDR1 MDHEN, CDR2 SYDVKM. The CDR3 is 16 residues long. Trimming took 5 bases from V and 7 from J, leaving 24 bases between them. The CDR3 sequence is CASSSPTGRGKGEQYF. The CDR3 DNA reads TGTGCCAGCAGTAGTCCTACAGGGCGAGGAAAGGGGGAGCAGTACTTC.

V gene TRBV29-1 combines with J gene TRBJ2-7; 7 nucleotides match TRBD1. The CDR3 is 11 residues long. J was trimmed by 6 bases and V by 4 bases; bases with no gene match: 3. CDR1 and CDR2 (germline): SQVTM, ANQGSEA. CDR3 amino acids: CSVGQGSEQYF. In DNA, the CDR3 is TGCAGCGTTGGACAGGGAAGCGAGCAGTACTTC.